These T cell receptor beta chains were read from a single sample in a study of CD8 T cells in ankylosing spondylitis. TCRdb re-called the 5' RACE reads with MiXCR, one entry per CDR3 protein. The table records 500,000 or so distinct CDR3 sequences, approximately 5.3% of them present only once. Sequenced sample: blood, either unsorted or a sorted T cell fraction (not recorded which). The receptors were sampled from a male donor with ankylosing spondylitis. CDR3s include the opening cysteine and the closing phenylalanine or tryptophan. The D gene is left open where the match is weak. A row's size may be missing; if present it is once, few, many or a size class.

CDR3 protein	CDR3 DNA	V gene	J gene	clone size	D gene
CASSLLLGNQPQHF	TGTGCCAGCAGCTTACTACTGGGCAATCAGCCCCAGCATTTT	TRBV7-2	TRBJ1-5	many	NA
CAISSARDGEKLFF	TGTGCCATCAGCTCAGCCCGGGACGGTGAAAAACTGTTTTTT	TRBV10-3	TRBJ1-4	few	NA
CASSLGLLKGTYGYTF	TGTGCCAGCAGCTTAGGTCTATTGAAGGGGACCTATGGCTACACCTTC	TRBV11-2	TRBJ1-2	NA	NA
CSVETGFGETQYF	TGCAGCGTTGAAACGGGGTTTGGAGAGACCCAGTACTTC	TRBV29-1	TRBJ2-5	many	NA
CASSRQGRNTEAFF	TGTGCCAGCAGTCGACAGGGGAGGAACACTGAAGCTTTCTTT	TRBV6-2/TRBV6-3	TRBJ1-1	many	TRBD1
CSARDGTPFATNEKLFF	TGCAGTGCTCGGGATGGGACACCATTTGCAACTAATGAAAAACTGTTTTTT	TRBV20-1	TRBJ1-4	many	NA
CATSVGDGRGGNEQFF	TGTGCCACCAGCGTAGGCGATGGACGGGGGGGTAATGAGCAGTTCTTC	TRBV15	TRBJ2-1	NA	TRBD2
CASTDSGQGINYNEQFF	TGTGCCAGCACCGATTCTGGACAGGGCATTAACTACAATGAGCAGTTCTTC	TRBV12-3/TRBV12-4	TRBJ2-1	many	TRBD1
CSVEGVTPYYNEQFF	TGCAGCGTTGAAGGGGTCACCCCCTACTACAATGAGCAGTTCTTC	TRBV29-1	TRBJ2-1	many	NA
CASSSIQQGATEAFF	TGTGCTAGCAGCTCCATTCAGCAGGGGGCAACTGAAGCTTTCTTT	TRBV7-7	TRBJ1-1	many	TRBD1
CASSTDPLDYGYTF	TGCGCCAGCAGCACGGATCCATTGGACTATGGCTACACCTTC	TRBV5-1	TRBJ1-2	many	NA
CASSSPGEGQPQHF	TGTGCCAGCAGTAGTCCAGGGGAAGGGCAGCCCCAGCATTTT	TRBV12-3/TRBV12-4	TRBJ1-5	many	NA
CSASSGGAYNEQFF	TGCAGTGCTAGCAGCGGGGGAGCCTACAATGAGCAGTTCTTC	TRBV20-1	TRBJ2-1	many	TRBD2
CASSFSGVGETQYF	TGTGCCAGCAGCTTTAGCGGGGTAGGAGAGACCCAGTACTTC	TRBV7-2	TRBJ2-5	NA	TRBD2
CASSQGRDGNQPQHF	TGCGCCAGCAGCCAAGGACGGGACGGCAATCAGCCCCAGCATTTT	TRBV4-3	TRBJ1-5	few	NA
CSARDTGNNYGYTF	TGCAGTGCTAGAGACACAGGGAACAACTATGGCTACACCTTC	TRBV20-1	TRBJ1-2	many	NA
CASSLVPDQETQYF	TGCGCCAGCAGCTTGGTGCCGGACCAAGAGACCCAGTACTTC	TRBV5-1	TRBJ2-5	many	NA
CASRERRDTEAFF	TGTGCCAGCAGGGAGAGGAGGGACACTGAAGCTTTCTTT	TRBV2	TRBJ1-1	few	NA
CSAVLAATYNEQFF	TGCAGTGCCGTTCTAGCGGCAACCTACAATGAGCAGTTCTTC	TRBV20-1	TRBJ2-1	many	TRBD2
CSAGVHSNQPQHF	TGCAGTGCGGGGGTCCATAGCAATCAGCCCCAGCATTTT	TRBV20-1	TRBJ1-5	many	NA
CASSPRLAGGGETQYF	TGTGCCAGCAGCCCCCGACTAGCGGGAGGCGGAGAGACCCAGTACTTC	TRBV9	TRBJ2-5	many	TRBD2
CASSPTQNTGELFF	TGCGCCAGCAGCCCGACTCAGAACACCGGGGAGCTGTTTTTT	TRBV5-1	TRBJ2-2	many	NA
CASSQDLGRSYEQYF	TGCGCCAGCAGCCAAGACCTCGGGAGAAGCTACGAGCAGTACTTC	TRBV4-3	TRBJ2-7	NA	NA
CASSPGPSSGSRQFF	TGTGCCAGCAGCCCCGGGCCGTCTAGCGGGAGTCGTCAGTTCTTC	TRBV11-2	TRBJ2-1	few	TRBD2
CAWSTSGLAGDNEQFF	TGTGCCTGGAGCACTTCCGGACTAGCGGGGGACAATGAGCAGTTCTTC	TRBV30	TRBJ2-1	NA	TRBD2
CASSLIDRVATEAFF	TGTGCCAGCAGCCTTATAGACAGGGTTGCCACTGAAGCTTTCTTT	TRBV28	TRBJ1-1	NA	TRBD1
CAIMAGASTDTQYF	TGTGCCATCATGGCGGGGGCAAGCACAGATACGCAGTATTTT	TRBV10-3	TRBJ2-3	many	NA
CASSPTGGASTDTQYF	TGTGCCAGCAGCCCGACAGGGGGCGCAAGCACAGATACGCAGTATTTT	TRBV7-3	TRBJ2-3	NA	TRBD1
CASSPNYRGRQFF	TGTGCCAGCAGCCCCAACTACAGGGGCCGGCAGTTCTTC	TRBV13	TRBJ2-1	many	TRBD1
CSALDRGTDTQYF	TGCAGTGCTTTGGACAGGGGTACAGATACGCAGTATTTT	TRBV20-1	TRBJ2-3	many	TRBD1
CASRLTAQNTGELFF	TGCGCCAGCAGGTTGACAGCTCAGAACACCGGGGAGCTGTTTTTT	TRBV5-1	TRBJ2-2	many	NA
CASRSDGISSLMNTEAFF	TGTGCCAGCAGATCGGACGGAATCAGTAGTCTTATGAACACTGAAGCTTTCTTT	TRBV28	TRBJ1-1	many	NA
CASSLAKVARSSYNEQFF	TGTGCCAGCAGCTTAGCTAAGGTTGCCCGGAGCTCCTACAATGAGCAGTTCTTC	TRBV7-2	TRBJ2-1	many	NA
CSATTGRNSPLHF	TGCAGTGCTACGACAGGGCGCAATTCACCCCTCCACTTT	TRBV20-1	TRBJ1-6	many	TRBD1
CASSLDLDYTTDTQYF	TGTGCCAGCAGCTTAGATCTGGATTATACCACAGATACGCAGTATTTT	TRBV11-2	TRBJ2-3	many	NA
CSARDLTGGTYEQYF	TGCAGTGCTAGAGATTTGACCGGGGGCACCTACGAGCAGTACTTC	TRBV20-1	TRBJ2-7	many	NA
CASSLGQGSSYEQYF	TGTGCCAGCAGCTTAGGTCAGGGATCTTCCTACGAGCAGTACTTC	TRBV7-9	TRBJ2-7	many	NA
CSASGTSLSTDTQYF	TGCAGTGCAAGCGGGACCTCCCTCAGCACAGATACGCAGTATTTT	TRBV20-1	TRBJ2-3	NA	TRBD2
CSAKGGSLNTEAFF	TGCAGTGCAAAGGGGGGCAGCCTGAACACTGAAGCTTTCTTT	TRBV20-1	TRBJ1-1	many	NA